The 12 T cell receptor beta chains below come from one sample, sequenced in a study of T cell repertoires in cytomegalovirus infection. TCRdb itself ran the reads through MiXCR, one entry per CDR3 protein. The sample consists of around 270,000 distinct CDR3 sequences, around 9% of them appearing once. The source material was PBMCs. These receptors all come from a human donor in good health (CMV status not recorded). Some clones in this sample may be carry-over from other donors' samples.

This clonotype came up many times. The chain carries TRBV7-9 and TRBJ2-3; 9 bases line up with TRBD1. The CDR3 runs 16 residues. Germline CDR1 is SEHNR and CDR2 is FQNEAQ (reference sequence). V dropped 4 bases and J dropped 6; count of bases not matched to a gene: 11. The CDR3 here is CASSSRQGDILDTQYF. In DNA form, the CDR3 reads TGTGCCAGCAGCTCCCGACAGGGGGATATCCTTGATACGCAGTATTTT.

This clonotype was recorded at least ten times. The V call is TRBV11-1, the J call TRBJ1-6, with D tentatively TRBD1 (5 bases). Looked up from germline, CDR1 is SGHAT and CDR2 is FQDESV (reference sequence). This CDR3 region has 15 residues. Trimming stripped 1 base from V and 7 bases from J, with 11 bases between. CDR3 DNA sequence: TGTGCCAGCAGCTTAGGGGGCCAGTGGAATTCACCCCTCCACTTT. Translation: CASSLGGQWNSPLHF.

This clonotype came up many times. This rearrangement joins TRBV7-3 to TRBJ2-3, with D possibly matching TRBD2 (5 bases). V was shortened by 5 bases and J by 2 bases, with 11 bases between the two germline ends. CDR3 length equals 14 residues. Germline-derived CDR1 and CDR2 are SGHTA and FQGTGA. DNA of the CDR3: TGTGCCAGCAGCGTTAGCGCTTCCACAGATACGCAGTATTTT. Its protein is CASSVSASTDTQYF.

This clonotype was counted at least ten times. The chain combines TRBV4-2 with TRBJ2-2, with 9 bases matching TRBD1. V gave up 6 bases and J gave up 4 bases; unmatched junction bases: 6. CDR1 is LGHNA and CDR2 is YNFKEQ in the germline V gene. The CDR3 is made up of 15 amino acids. The CDR3 protein is CASSETGGGTGELFF. CDR3 sequence (DNA): TGTGCCAGCAGTGAGACAGGGGGTGGCACCGGGGAGCTGTTTTTT.

This clonotype was detected many times. The CDR3 loop reads CASSPRQGQGANYGYTF. The CDR3 DNA is TGTGCCAGCAGTCCGCGGCAAGGACAGGGGGCGAACTATGGCTACACCTTC. This rearrangement joins TRBV28 to TRBJ1-2; 11 positions match TRBD1. CDR1 is MDHEN, CDR2 SYDVKM, per germline. The length of the CDR3 is 17 residues. Losses at the gene ends were 5 bases for V and 2 bases for J; bases not matched to a gene: 10.

The chain combines TRBV5-1 with TRBJ1-1; maybe TRBD1 (5 bases). The ends were cut back, 0 bases at V and 6 bases at J, with 9 bases in the middle. Germline-derived CDR1 and CDR2 are SGHRS and YFSETQ. The CDR3 is 13 residues long. CDR3 sequence: CASSLGTIPEAFF. The CDR3 DNA reads as TGCGCCAGCAGCTTGGGGACAATCCCTGAAGCTTTCTTT.

A few counts support this clonotype. The genes are TRBV20-1 and TRBJ2-3; 9 bases match TRBD1. Germline values: CDR1 DFQATT, CDR2 SNEGSKA (reference sequence). The length of the CDR3 is 14 residues. Unmatched junction bases numbered 10, after V lost 3 bases and J lost 9 bases. The CDR3 region is CSARAPGQGETQYF. CDR3 in DNA: TGCAGTGCTAGGGCCCCGGGACAGGGAGAAACGCAGTATTTT.

This clonotype was recorded many times. The chain employs TRBV7-2 and TRBJ1-1; TRBD1 might be the D (5 bases). The CDR3 runs 15 residues. Germline loops: CDR1 SGHTA, CDR2 FQGNSA. Deletions cut 2 bases from V and 2 bases from J, with 12 bases between. This CDR3 reads CASSLSVQANTEAFF. CDR3 DNA: TGTGCCAGCAGCTTATCGGTACAGGCTAACACTGAAGCTTTCTTT.

The sample holds many counts of this clonotype. The V and J genes are TRBV7-2 and TRBJ1-2; D call uncertain. V was pared by 6 bases and J by 2 bases, with 4 bases between. The germline V gene has CDR1 SGHTA and CDR2 FQGNSA. The CDR3 has 11 residues. The CDR3: CASSNNYGYTF. CDR3 coding DNA: TGTGCCAGCAGTAACAACTATGGCTACACCTTC.

This clonotype was found many times. This chain links TRBV7-8 with TRBJ2-3; D ambiguous. Between the trimmed V and J ends, which lost 8 bases and 2 bases, there was a span of 14 bases. This CDR3 comprises 14 residues. Germline V gene sequence: CDR1 SGHVS, CDR2 FQNEAQ. In DNA, the CDR3 is TGTGCCAGCGGAACCTTAGTTCTCACAGATACGCAGTATTTT. As protein: CASGTLVLTDTQYF.

The chain links TRBV4-1 to TRBJ2-3; the match to TRBD2 covers 10 bases. CDR1 is MGHRA, CDR2 YSYEKL, per germline. The CDR3 extends over 17 amino acids. J lost 1 base, V lost 4 bases, and 8 bases had no gene match. CDR3 DNA: TGCGCCAGCAGCCTCATGGCCGGGACTAGCGGCACAGATACGCAGTATTTT. This encodes CASSLMAGTSGTDTQYF.

This clonotype was counted between two and nine times. The V call is TRBV12-3 or TRBV12-4, the J call TRBJ1-2; D is unresolved. The V and J ends lost 3 bases and 0 bases respectively, with 11 bases between them. CDR3 length: 15 amino acids. For the CDR3, the DNA is TGTGCCAGCAGTTTCACCGGGTCCTCTAACTATGGCTACACCTTC. This codes for CASSFTGSSNYGYTF.